This T cell receptor (beta chain) appears in the sequencing data of a study of OX40 agonist ivuxolimab in advanced cancers. Produced via immunoSEQ multiplex PCR; TCRdb's table is partial and in-frame only. The profile shows under 15,000 clones, roughly 80% of them singletons. The CDR3 is 14 amino acids. V lost 6 bases and J lost 5, with 12 bases in between. Germline V gene data show CDR1 as SGHTS and CDR2 as YDEGEE. The sequence was obtained from an adult with an advanced solid tumor such as melanoma, head and neck, liver or kidney cancer. This chain connects TRBV5-8 to TRBJ2-6; D unclear. The specimen was CD4+ or CD8+ T cells sorted from blood, collected in a trial of the OX40 agonist ivuxolimab. The CDR3 coding sequence is TGTGCCAGCACCACACAAAGTCGGGCCAACGTCCTGACTTTC. Translated, it gives CASTTQSRANVLTF.